The clone carrying this T cell receptor beta chain came up a few times. Germline CDR1 reads MNHNS; CDR2 reads SASEGT. The CDR3 is 15 amino acids. Trimming shortened V by 5 bases and J by 0 bases, and 11 bases separated the two germline ends. The record originates from a study of Graves' ophthalmopathy and Graves' hyperthyroidism. RNA transcripts were the template, and TCR beta CDR3 regions were amplified from them. Following a first-round RT-PCR that used HTBI primers, a second-round multiplex PCR was carried out. TCRdb passed the multiplex PCR reads through MiXCR, listing each CDR3 protein once. In the table there are approximately 500,000 distinct CDR3 sequences, 14% of which are singletons.

This chain uses TRBV6-1 with TRBJ2-1, with unresolved D. The sample was blood. The TCR comes from a woman between 25 and 40 years old with Graves' ophthalmopathy. In nucleotides, the CDR3 is TGTGCCAGCAGTAAGCGTTCGAGCTCCTACAATGAGCAGTTCTTC. Protein product: CASSKRSSSYNEQFF.